One and the same sample provided the 5 T cell receptor beta chains below, sequenced in a study of T cells in Graves' hyperthyroidism and ophthalmopathy. The CDR3 regions of TCR beta were amplified from RNA transcripts. The primer set for the first-round RT-PCR of the TCR CDR3 was HTBI. MiXCR, applied by TCRdb to the multiplex PCR reads, yields one record per CDR3 protein. Of some 350,000 distinct CDR3 sequences detected, 20% to 30% appear once; the ten largest clones hold around 79%. The source material was blood. These receptors came from a man in his forties or fifties with Graves' hyperthyroidism.

This sequence joins TRBV6-1 and TRBJ1-2; D is unclear. The CDR3 spans 14 residues. Germline CDR1 and CDR2: MNHNS and SASEGT. V dropped 0 bases and J dropped 2 bases, with 7 bases sitting between them. CDR3 sequence: CASSEAGTNYGYTF. The CDR3 DNA sequence: TGTGCCAGCAGTGAAGCGGGCACCAACTATGGCTACACCTTC.

This clonotype was seen a few times. This sequence joins TRBV6-1 and TRBJ1-2; D unresolved. This CDR3 spans 13 amino acids. Trimming removed 5 bases at V and 2 bases at J, with 9 bases between. Germline CDR1 is MNHNS and CDR2 is SASEGT. CDR3 bases: TGTGCCAGCAGTCGAGACGGAAACTATGGCTACACCTTC. Residues: CASSRDGNYGYTF.

V usage is TRBV27 and J usage is TRBJ1-5; D remains unclear. Germline CDR1 MNHEY, CDR2 SMNVEV (reference sequence). The CDR3 extends over 13 amino acids. The ends were cut back, 4 bases at V and 7 bases at J, with 11 bases in the middle. The CDR3 region has the DNA TGTGCCAGCAGTTGGCGGACGGGGCAGCCCCAGCATTTT. Residues: CASSWRTGQPQHF.

Comments on this clonotype: A much larger clone sits a single nucleotide away, making a read error possible. The rearrangement links TRBV2 to TRBJ2-5; D unclear. Germline CDR1 and CDR2: SNHLY and FYNNEI. V was cut by 7 bases and J by 9 bases, with 6 bases left in between. The length of the CDR3 is 9 residues. The DNA of the CDR3 is TGTGCCAGCAATGAGTCCCAGTACTTC. Its translation: CASNESQYF.

The chain has TRBV10-3 and TRBJ2-1; the match to TRBD2 covers 14 bases. V was clipped by 1 base and J by 9 bases; unmatched bases: 5. This CDR3 contains 16 residues. Germline CDR1 ENHRY, CDR2 SYGVKD. DNA for the CDR3: TGTGCCATCAGTGAGTTGACTAGCGGGAGGGCTGGTGAGCAGTTCTTC. Translated: CAISELTSGRAGEQFF.